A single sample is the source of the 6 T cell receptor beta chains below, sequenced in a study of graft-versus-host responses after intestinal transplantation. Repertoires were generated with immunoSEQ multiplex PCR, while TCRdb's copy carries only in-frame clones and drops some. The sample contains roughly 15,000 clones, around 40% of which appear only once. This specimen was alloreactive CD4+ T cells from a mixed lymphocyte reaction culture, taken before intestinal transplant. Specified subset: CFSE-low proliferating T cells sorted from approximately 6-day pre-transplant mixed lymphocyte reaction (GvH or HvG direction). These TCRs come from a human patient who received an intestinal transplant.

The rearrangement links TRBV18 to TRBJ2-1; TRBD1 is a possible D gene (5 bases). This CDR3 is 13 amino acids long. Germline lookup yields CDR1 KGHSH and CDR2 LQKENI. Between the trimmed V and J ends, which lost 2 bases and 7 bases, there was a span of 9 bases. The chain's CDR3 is CASSPIRVNEQFF. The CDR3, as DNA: TGTGCCAGCTCACCAATCAGGGTTAATGAGCAGTTCTTC.

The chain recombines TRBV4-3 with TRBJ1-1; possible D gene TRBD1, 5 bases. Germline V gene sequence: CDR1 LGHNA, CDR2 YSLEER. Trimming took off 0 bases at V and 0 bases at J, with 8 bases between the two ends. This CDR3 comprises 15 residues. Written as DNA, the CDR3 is TGCGCCAGCAGCCAAGATTGGGGCATGAACACTGAAGCTTTCTTT. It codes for CASSQDWGMNTEAFF.

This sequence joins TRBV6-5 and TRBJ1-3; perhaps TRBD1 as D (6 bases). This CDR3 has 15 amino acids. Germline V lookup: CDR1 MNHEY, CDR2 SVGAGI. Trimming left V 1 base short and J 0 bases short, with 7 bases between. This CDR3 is CASSYYRDSGNTIYF. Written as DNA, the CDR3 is TGTGCCAGCAGTTACTACAGGGACTCTGGAAACACCATATATTTT.

CDR3: CASSPGAGNVHEQYF. DNA of the CDR3: TGTGCCAGCTCACCAGGGGCAGGGAACGTGCACGAGCAGTACTTC. This rearrangement joins TRBV18 to TRBJ2-7, with D possibly being TRBD1 (5 bases). The V and J ends lost 2 bases and 5 bases respectively, with 16 bases between them. The CDR3 has 15 amino acids. Germline CDR1 and CDR2: KGHSH and LQKENI.

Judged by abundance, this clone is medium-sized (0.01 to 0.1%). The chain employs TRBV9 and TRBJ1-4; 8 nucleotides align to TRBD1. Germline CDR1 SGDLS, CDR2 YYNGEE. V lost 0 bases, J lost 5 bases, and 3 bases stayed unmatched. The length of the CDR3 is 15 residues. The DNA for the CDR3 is TGTGCCAGCAGCGTAGGACAGGGGATAAATGAAAAACTGTTTTTT. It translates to CASSVGQGINEKLFF.

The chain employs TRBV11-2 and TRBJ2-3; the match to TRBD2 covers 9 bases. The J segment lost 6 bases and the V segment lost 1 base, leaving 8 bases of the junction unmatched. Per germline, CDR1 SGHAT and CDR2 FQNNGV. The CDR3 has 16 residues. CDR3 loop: CASSLGGSGGLDTQYF. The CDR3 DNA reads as TGTGCCAGCAGCTTAGGCGGTAGCGGGGGACTGGATACGCAGTATTTT.